Below are 12 T cell receptor beta chains sequenced from a single sample in a study of T-cell memory formation after mild COVID-19. Each CDR3 protein gets one entry after TCRdb re-called the 5' RACE reads with MiXCR. The table records 85,000 to 130,000 distinct CDR3 sequences, around 10% of them present only once. Sequencing used PBMCs or a T cell subset sorted from them (not recorded which). Receptors were obtained from a man younger than 35 who had mild COVID-19 (a few samples of this study predate the infection). Cell type and time point are not known.

This clonotype showed up many times. This chain joins TRBV7-8 and TRBJ2-5; D gene ambiguous. The CDR3 is 12 residues long. CDR1 and CDR2 (germline): SGHVS, FQNEAQ. Trimming removed 3 bases at V and 2 bases at J, with 4 bases between. This CDR3 is CASSLGQETQYF. In DNA form, the CDR3 reads TGTGCCAGCAGCTTGGGTCAAGAGACCCAGTACTTC.

This clonotype turned up a few times. The chain uses TRBV7-9 and TRBJ2-1, with no clear D. V was trimmed by 5 bases and J by 3 bases, leaving 8 bases between them. The germline CDR1 and CDR2 sequences are SEHNR and FQNEAQ (reference sequence). The CDR3 consists of 13 residues. CDR3 sequence reads: CASSTVVYNEQFF. The CDR3 DNA reads as TGTGCCAGCAGCACGGTGGTCTACAATGAGCAGTTCTTC.

This clonotype came up a few times. V usage is TRBV7-3 and J usage is TRBJ2-5, with unresolved D. Trimming left V 2 bases short and J 2 bases short, with 12 bases between. The CDR3 extends over 15 amino acids. Germline CDR1 is SGHTA and CDR2 is FQGTGA. CDR3 region: CASSLYGGTQETQYF. The CDR3 DNA is TGTGCCAGCAGCTTATACGGCGGAACTCAAGAGACCCAGTACTTC.

This clonotype has a handful of counts. The chain combines TRBV5-5 with TRBJ2-3, with TRBD1 matching over 12 bases. With V trimmed by 4 bases and J by 5 bases, 8 bases remained unmatched. Germline V gives CDR1 SGHKS, CDR2 YYEKEE (reference sequence). The CDR3 extends over 16 amino acids. The CDR3 region has the DNA TGTGCCAGCAGCCCCCGGGACAGGGGGCTCGGAGATACGCAGTATTTT. Translated: CASSPRDRGLGDTQYF.

The chain joins TRBV6-2 or TRBV6-3 to TRBJ1-2, with D hard to call. Trimming pared 6 bases from V and 8 bases from J, leaving 13 bases between. The CDR3 has 12 amino acids. Germline V gene data show CDR1 as MNHEY and CDR2 as SVGEGT. For the CDR3, the DNA is TGTGCCAGCAGCCGACTCGGCTGGGGCTACACCTTC. This gives the protein CASSRLGWGYTF.

The chain links TRBV7-6 to TRBJ1-1; 8 bases match TRBD1. Germline-derived CDR1 and CDR2 are SGHVS and FNYEAQ. With V trimmed by 5 bases and J by 4 bases, 6 bases remained unmatched. This CDR3 contains 14 residues. CDR3 sequence: CASSHRQGSTEAFF. In nucleotides, the CDR3 is TGTGCCAGCAGCCACCGACAGGGGAGCACTGAAGCTTTCTTT.

This chain's CDR3 is CSARTKTGTLYEQYF. Here the CDR3 DNA reads TGCAGTGCTAGAACGAAGACCGGGACTCTATACGAGCAGTACTTC. This chain uses TRBV20-1 with TRBJ2-7; TRBD2 is a possible D gene (6 bases). The CDR3 is 15 amino acids. V was shortened by 2 bases and J by 4 bases, with 18 bases between the two germline ends. Germline values: CDR1 DFQATT, CDR2 SNEGSKA (reference sequence).

The chain links TRBV5-6 to TRBJ1-1; D is uncertain. The CDR3 loop spans 13 amino acids. Trimming left V 0 bases short and J 2 bases short, with 5 bases between. The germline V gene encodes CDR1 SGHDT and CDR2 YYEEEE. CDR3 in DNA: TGTGCCAGCAGCTTGGACATTAACACTGAAGCTTTCTTT. Translated, it gives CASSLDINTEAFF.

This clonotype was seen a few times. The genes are TRBV6-2 or TRBV6-3 and TRBJ2-1; 10 positions match TRBD2. Germline V gene lookup returns CDR1 MNHEY and CDR2 SVGEGT. V lost 0 bases, J lost 6 bases, and 5 bases stayed unmatched. CDR3 length: 16 amino acids. CDR3 bases: TGTGCCAGCAGTTACTCTAGGACTAGCGGCTCCAATGAGCAGTTCTTC. Protein sequence: CASSYSRTSGSNEQFF.

This clonotype was detected a few times. The chain recombines TRBV7-9 with TRBJ1-1; TRBD1 is a possible D gene (5 bases). This CDR3 region has 15 residues. Germline CDR1 is SEHNR and CDR2 is FQNEAQ (reference sequence). V dropped 3 bases and J dropped 0 bases, with 11 bases sitting between them. The CDR3 DNA follows: TGTGCCAGCAGCTTCGAGGGGTTCATGAACACTGAAGCTTTCTTT. Translation gives CASSFEGFMNTEAFF. Combining the CDR3 with reference TRBV7-9 and TRBJ1-1 gives the whole variable domain DTGVSQNPRHKITKRGQNVTFRCDPISEHNRLYWYRQTLGQGPEFLTYFQNEAQLEKSRLLSDRFSAERPKGSFSTLEIQRTEQGDSAMYLCASSFEGFMNTEAFFGQGTRLTVV.

This clonotype was found a few times. Here the CDR3 reads CASSHQVANEKLFF. CDR3 nucleotides: TGCGCCAGCAGCCATCAGGTGGCTAATGAAAAACTGTTTTTT. The gene calls are TRBV4-1 and TRBJ1-4; D remains unclear. The germline V gene has CDR1 MGHRA and CDR2 YSYEKL. V was shortened by 3 bases and J by 3 bases, with 8 bases between the two germline ends. This CDR3 is 14 amino acids long.

J is TRBJ1-1 and V is TRBV20-1; D is unclear. The germline V gene has CDR1 DFQATT and CDR2 SNEGSKA (reference sequence). V was trimmed by 3 bases and J by 3 bases, leaving 23 bases between them. The CDR3 is made up of 17 amino acids. The CDR3 coding sequence is TGCAGTGCTAGCGGAGGACCCGCCCTGGGGTTGGACACTGAAGCTTTCTTT. It is translated as CSASGGPALGLDTEAFF.